Following are 23 T cell receptor beta chains from one sample sequenced in a study of blood T cell repertoires in COVID-19. Here immunoSEQ multiplex PCR was the method, and the copy in TCRdb shows in-frame clones only, minus some. The table includes approximately 300,000 clones, more than 85% detected once. Sequenced material: PBMCs or T cells enriched from blood (not recorded which). The receptors shown here come from a woman aged 30 to 39 who had been exposed to COVID-19.

The chain combines TRBV5-4 with TRBJ2-5; D gene ambiguous. Germline V CDR1 and CDR2: SGHNT, YYREEE (reference sequence). This CDR3 spans 14 amino acids. Trimming took off 2 bases at V and 0 bases at J, with 8 bases between the two ends. The CDR3 sequence: CASSLIHYQETQYF. CDR3 nucleotides: TGTGCCAGCAGCTTAATCCACTACCAAGAGACCCAGTACTTC.

The chain carries TRBV7-9 and TRBJ1-3, with a weak D call TRBD1 (5 bases). Germline loops: CDR1 SEHNR, CDR2 FQNEAQ (reference sequence). CDR3 length equals 15 residues. Trimming cost V 8 bases and J 0 bases, with 14 bases left between them. The CDR3 reads CASGGRTGSGNTIYF. CDR3 bases: TGTGCCAGCGGGGGGAGGACTGGCTCTGGAAACACCATATATTTT.

The chain carries TRBV12-3 or TRBV12-4 and TRBJ2-7, with TRBD2 as a possible D gene (5 bases). With 6 bases removed from V and 6 bases from J, the gap between germline ends came to 15 bases. This CDR3 comprises 13 residues. CDR3 sequence reads: CASSSMTAGEQYF. CDR3 coding DNA: TGTGCCAGCAGCTCTATGACGGCGGGCGAGCAGTACTTC.

This rearrangement joins TRBV12-3 or TRBV12-4 to TRBJ2-3; D gene unclear. The CDR3 runs to 13 residues. The V end was cut by 2 bases, the J end by 1 base, with 4 bases between. The CDR3, as DNA: TGTGCCAGCAGTTTAACTCGCACAGATACGCAGTATTTT. This codes for CASSLTRTDTQYF.

The V call is TRBV18, the J call TRBJ2-1, with 10 bases aligning to TRBD2. Germline loops: CDR1 KGHSH, CDR2 LQKENI. CDR3 size: 16 residues. V lost 3 bases and J lost 4; bases outside the gene matches: 6. This CDR3 reads CASSPYLAGEYNEQFF. The CDR3 DNA follows: TGTGCCAGCTCACCGTATCTAGCGGGGGAGTACAATGAGCAGTTCTTC. The full variable domain, with the rest looked up from reference TRBV18 and TRBJ2-1, is NAGVMQNPRHLVRRRGQEARLRCSPMKGHSHVYWYRQLPEEGLKFMVYLQKENIIDESGMPKERFSAEFPKEGPSILRIQQVVRGDSAAYFCASSPYLAGEYNEQFFGPGTRLTVL.

This chain connects TRBV27 to TRBJ1-5; 7 bases match TRBD1. J lost 7 bases, V lost 5 bases, and 17 bases had no gene match. CDR1 MNHEY and CDR2 SMNVEV come from the germline V gene (reference sequence). The CDR3 covers 17 residues. The CDR3 protein is CASSPYLSRGLEQPQHF. Here the CDR3 DNA reads TGTGCCAGCAGTCCCTATCTTAGTAGGGGGCTAGAGCAGCCCCAGCATTTT.

J is TRBJ2-3 and V is TRBV3-1 (or the pseudogene TRBV3-2); no reliable D call. The CDR3 sequence is 15 residues long. Trimming took off 4 bases at V and 0 bases at J, with 11 bases between the two ends. Germline-derived CDR1 and CDR2 are LGHDT and YNNKEL (reference sequence). CDR3 in amino acids: CASSPTWASTDTQYF. The DNA for the CDR3 is TGTGCCAGCAGCCCAACCTGGGCTAGCACAGATACGCAGTATTTT.

This chain uses TRBV18 with TRBJ2-1; TRBD1 aligns across 7 bases. The length of the CDR3 is 15 residues. V trimming: 3 bases; J trimming: 2 bases; junction bases outside the gene matches: 4. Per the germline V gene, CDR1 is KGHSH and CDR2 is LQKENI. This CDR3 reads CASSPPGTAYNEQFF. The CDR3 DNA follows: TGTGCCAGCTCACCTCCAGGGACAGCCTACAATGAGCAGTTCTTC.

This clone showed up just once. This chain joins TRBV3-1 (or the pseudogene TRBV3-2) and TRBJ1-1; 7 nucleotides line up with TRBD1. CDR1 and CDR2 from the germline V gene are LGHDT and YNNKEL (reference sequence). The CDR3 loop spans 14 amino acids. After removal of 3 bases from V and 3 bases from J, the junction contained 4 bases not matched to a gene. The CDR3 nucleotides are TGTGCCAGCAGCCACAAGGACAGGTACACTGAAGCTTTCTTT. It yields the protein CASSHKDRYTEAFF.

The genes are TRBV6-5 and TRBJ1-6; D might be TRBD1 (5 bases). V gave up 0 bases and J gave up 12 bases, with 15 bases separating them. The CDR3 has 15 amino acids. Germline lookup yields CDR1 MNHEY and CDR2 SVGAGI. The CDR3 DNA reads TGTGCCAGCAGTTACTCGAAAGTGGGGCTTCTACCCCTCCACTTT. Its protein is CASSYSKVGLLPLHF.

CDR3 residues: CASSPGENYGYTF. The CDR3 DNA reads TGTGCCAGCAGTCCAGGGGAAAACTATGGCTACACCTTC. The chain joins TRBV6-5 to TRBJ1-2, with D possibly matching TRBD1 (6 bases). V lost 5 bases and J lost 2, with 9 bases in between. The germline V gene encodes CDR1 MNHEY and CDR2 SVGAGI. The CDR3 length is 13 residues.

The chain joins TRBV18 to TRBJ1-2; D is unresolved. The length of the CDR3 is 14 residues. The V and J ends lost 3 bases and 6 bases respectively, with 14 bases between them. Looked up from germline, CDR1 is KGHSH and CDR2 is LQKENI. CDR3 sequence: CASSPPFLRDGYTF. The CDR3 nucleotides are TGTGCCAGCTCACCTCCGTTCCTTAGAGATGGCTACACCTTC.

The V and J genes are TRBV27 and TRBJ2-3; 7 bases map to TRBD1. The germline gives CDR1 MNHEY, CDR2 SMNVEV (reference sequence). This CDR3 has 13 residues. Trimming took 8 bases from V and 9 from J; bases not matched to a gene: 11. The CDR3, as DNA: TGTGCCAGCGCAACAGGGGATAGGGGAACGCAGTATTTT. It is translated as CASATGDRGTQYF.

This clone showed up just once. J is TRBJ2-2 and V is TRBV15; perhaps TRBD1 as D (5 bases). The CDR3 runs 18 residues. Trimming took 0 bases from V and 5 from J, leaving 19 bases between them. Germline loops: CDR1 LNHNV, CDR2 YYDKDF (reference sequence). CDR3 protein: CATSRDLNRLGWTGELFF. The CDR3 coding sequence is TGTGCCACCAGCAGAGATCTTAACAGGTTGGGGTGGACCGGGGAGCTGTTTTTT.

V usage is TRBV27 and J usage is TRBJ1-2, with a weak D call TRBD1 (6 bases). The length of the CDR3 is 14 residues. Germline-derived CDR1 and CDR2 are MNHEY and SMNVEV (reference sequence). V lost 6 bases to trimming and J lost 4 bases, with 15 bases between them. The CDR3 spells CASSPGHLGYGYTF. Here the CDR3 DNA reads TGTGCCAGCAGCCCGGGACACTTGGGCTATGGCTACACCTTC.

The chain links TRBV5-1 to TRBJ1-1, with a tentative D call TRBD1 (6 bases). Germline V lookup: CDR1 SGHRS, CDR2 YFSETQ. Trimming removed 3 bases from V and 4 bases from J, with 16 bases in between. The CDR3 spans 15 residues. The chain's CDR3 is CASSSTGTSLTEAFF. The DNA for the CDR3 is TGCGCCAGCAGCTCCACTGGGACATCCCTCACTGAAGCTTTCTTT.

V and J are TRBV30 and TRBJ2-1; D is ambiguous. Between the trimmed V and J ends, which lost 0 bases and 9 bases, there was a span of 9 bases. Germline-derived CDR1 and CDR2 are GTSNPN and SVGIG (reference sequence). The CDR3 is 12 residues long. In DNA form, the CDR3 reads TGTGCCTGGAGTGTAATAAATATTGAGCAGTTCTTC. Translating gives CAWSVINIEQFF.

J is TRBJ1-1 and V is TRBV14, with TRBD1 matching over 7 bases. Germline CDR1 SGHDN, CDR2 FVKESK. The ends lost 4 bases at V and 4 bases at J; junction bases unmatched: 6. The CDR3 loop spans 14 amino acids. Here the CDR3 DNA reads TGTGCCAGCAGCCTTTTGACAGGGAGCACTGAAGCTTTCTTT. Translating gives CASSLLTGSTEAFF.

This chain uses TRBV18 with TRBJ1-2; TRBD1 aligns across 11 bases. Germline lookup yields CDR1 KGHSH and CDR2 LQKENI. J lost 3 bases, V lost 5 bases, and 5 bases had no gene match. The CDR3 has 15 residues. CDR3 in DNA: TGTGCCAGCTCATCCGGGACAGGGGGAGACTATGGCTACACCTTC. Translated, it gives CASSSGTGGDYGYTF.

The rearrangement joins TRBV27 to TRBJ2-1, with a tentative D call TRBD2 (5 bases). This CDR3 spans 14 amino acids. Between the trimmed V and J ends, which lost 8 bases and 3 bases, there was a span of 14 bases. CDR1 is MNHEY and CDR2 is SMNVEV in the germline V gene (reference sequence). In DNA, the CDR3 is TGTGCCAGCTTCCCACGGGCGGGCTACAATGAGCAGTTCTTC. Translation: CASFPRAGYNEQFF.

This sequence joins TRBV27 and TRBJ2-5; maybe TRBD2 (5 bases). V gave up 2 bases and J gave up 3 bases, with 10 bases separating them. Per germline, CDR1 MNHEY and CDR2 SMNVEV (reference sequence). The CDR3 length is 14 residues. CDR3 amino acids: CASSLAGVEETQYF. The CDR3 nucleotides are TGTGCCAGCAGTTTAGCGGGTGTAGAAGAGACCCAGTACTTC.

The genes are TRBV9 and TRBJ2-5, with D hard to call. The V gene lost 4 bases and the J gene lost 9 bases, with 19 bases spanning the gap. The germline CDR1 and CDR2 sequences are SGDLS and YYNGEE. The CDR3 spans 14 residues. The chain's CDR3 is CASSPILAPEAQYF. CDR3 DNA sequence: TGTGCCAGCAGCCCTATCCTGGCCCCCGAGGCCCAGTACTTC.

There are a few counts of this clone. The chain has TRBV3-1 (or the pseudogene TRBV3-2) and TRBJ1-3; D is undetermined. The germline V and J ends were trimmed by 3 bases and 1 base, with 10 bases remaining between them. Germline lookup yields CDR1 LGHDT and CDR2 YNNKEL (reference sequence). The CDR3 length is 15 residues. The CDR3 loop is CASSHTGISGNTIYF. CDR3 coding DNA: TGTGCCAGCAGCCACACCGGGATTTCTGGAAACACCATATATTTT.